The 2 T cell receptor beta chains listed next were all sequenced from one sample in a study of control samples from healthy donors and cancer patients. Clones were read by immunoSEQ multiplex PCR, and TCRdb kept only the in-frame ones, dropping some. The table shows around 90,000 clones, with roughly nine tenths occurring only once. The sample comprised blood. Source of these receptors: a man under 40 in good health.

The chain employs TRBV11-1 and TRBJ1-2, with D perhaps matching TRBD1 (6 bases). V gave up 6 bases and J gave up 5 bases, with 22 bases separating them. Per the germline V gene, CDR1 is SGHAT and CDR2 is FQDESV (reference sequence). This CDR3 comprises 16 residues. The CDR3 here is CASRGFGGETGYGYTF. The CDR3 nucleotides read TGTGCCAGCAGGGGTTTCGGAGGTGAAACAGGGTATGGCTACACCTTC.

This rearrangement joins TRBV6-1 to TRBJ1-5; 7 bases fit TRBD1. From germline, CDR1 is MNHNS and CDR2 SASEGT. Germline trimming cut 0 bases from V and 6 bases from J; bases unmatched to any gene: 5. CDR3 size: 15 residues. The CDR3 coding sequence is TGTGCCAGCAGTGAAGCTACAGGGGTAGGTCAGCCCCAGCATTTT. Translating gives CASSEATGVGQPQHF.